The 30 T cell receptor beta chains below all came from one sample that was sequenced in a study of T cell repertoires in cytomegalovirus infection. Via MiXCR, TCRdb re-called the reads, giving one row per CDR3 protein. The profile covers around 540,000 distinct CDR3 sequences, with 30% to 40% appearing a single time and 15% to 20% taken by the ten largest. No antigen is known for these receptors. Source: cultured PBMCs, taken from culture after CMV antigen stimulation. Receptors originate from a human donor in good health (CMV status not recorded). Some clones in this sample may be carry-over from other donors' samples.

This clonotype was picked up a small number of times. V and J are TRBV18 and TRBJ1-2; TRBD1 is a possible D gene (5 bases). CDR3 length equals 15 residues. Trimming left V 2 bases short and J 4 bases short, with 14 bases between. Per germline, CDR1 KGHSH and CDR2 LQKENI. This chain's CDR3 is CASSPVREEAYGYTF. The CDR3 DNA is TGTGCCAGCTCACCAGTCAGGGAGGAAGCCTATGGCTACACCTTC.

CDR3: CASSSWTSGSYEQFF. The CDR3 nucleotides are TGTGCCAGCAGTTCCTGGACTAGCGGGAGCTATGAGCAGTTCTTC. The chain is built from TRBV6-6 and TRBJ2-1; 13 bases align to TRBD2. The CDR3 totals 15 residues. From germline, CDR1 is MNHNY and CDR2 SVGAGI (reference sequence). After removal of 4 bases from V and 8 bases from J, the junction contained 5 bases not matched to a gene.

The table lists this clonotype with many counts. Relative to the germline gene, one junction end is altered; a read error may explain this. The chain carries TRBV7-2 and TRBJ2-2; 7 nucleotides agree with TRBD2. CDR3 size: 16 residues. CDR1 is SGHTA and CDR2 is FQGNSA in the germline V gene. In DNA, the CDR3 is TGTGCCAGCAGCGTAGCCGGGACTACAGTCACCGGGGAGCTGTTTTTT. Translation gives CASSVAGTTVTGELFF.

This clonotype showed up just a few times. The gene calls are TRBV4-1 and TRBJ1-2; TRBD1 matches 8 bases. The germline gives CDR1 MGHRA, CDR2 YSYEKL. CDR3 length equals 14 residues. J was trimmed by 3 bases and V by 4 bases; bases with no gene match: 4. The DNA of the CDR3 is TGCGCCAGCAGCCGACTACAGGGGGACTATGGCTACACCTTC. Protein: CASSRLQGDYGYTF.

The chain is built from TRBV19 and TRBJ1-1, with D maybe TRBD1 (6 bases). Germline assignment: CDR1 LNHDA and CDR2 SQIVND (reference sequence). The CDR3 length is 15 residues. The V gene lost 10 bases and the J gene lost 4 bases, with 22 bases spanning the gap. In DNA form, the CDR3 reads TGTGCCACCCAAAGGCGGGGGCGCTCCAGCACTGAAGCTTTCTTT. Translated: CATQRRGRSSTEAFF. Full variable domain (missing parts from reference TRBV19 and TRBJ1-1): DGGITQSPKYLFRKEGQNVTLSCEQNLNHDAMYWYRQDPGQGLRLIYYSQIVNDFQKGDIAEGYSVSREKKESFPLTVTSAQKNPTAFYLCATQRRGRSSTEAFFGQGTRLTVV.

In this sample, this clonotype turned up a few times. This sequence joins TRBV7-2 and TRBJ1-5; perhaps TRBD1 as D (5 bases). V lost 5 bases to trimming and J lost 2 bases, with 10 bases between them. The CDR3 is 14 residues long. Germline V gene lookup returns CDR1 SGHTA and CDR2 FQGNSA. CDR3 coding DNA: TGTGCCAGCAGCCATGGACATGGCAATCAGCCCCAGCATTTT. Its protein product is CASSHGHGNQPQHF.

The chain carries TRBV28 and TRBJ2-7, with 9 bases identical to TRBD2. V dropped 6 bases and J dropped 4; count of bases not matched to a gene: 13. Germline V gene lookup returns CDR1 MDHEN and CDR2 SYDVKM. The CDR3 contains 16 residues. The DNA of the CDR3 is TGTGCCAGCAGCACCTATACGCCGGGACTAGCTTACGAGCAGTACGTC. It encodes CASSTYTPGLAYEQYV.

The chain carries TRBV4-3 and TRBJ2-1; 11 bases fit TRBD2. The CDR3 consists of 16 residues. The V gene's germline CDR1 is LGHNA and CDR2 YSLEER. V lost 6 bases, J lost 12 bases, and 16 bases stayed unmatched. The CDR3 sequence: CASSLVAGGLRGGQFF. The CDR3, as DNA: TGCGCCAGCAGTCTGGTAGCGGGAGGGCTGAGGGGTGGGCAGTTCTTC.

The rearrangement links TRBV6-2 or TRBV6-3 to TRBJ2-3; no clear D. V lost 5 bases, J lost 1 base, and 7 bases lay in between. The CDR3 is 13 amino acids. Per germline, CDR1 MNHEY and CDR2 SVGEGT. The CDR3 loop reads CASSEPRTDTQYF. The DNA for the CDR3 is TGTGCCAGCAGTGAACCCCGCACAGATACGCAGTATTTT.

There are a few counts of this clonotype. The gene calls are TRBV6-1 and TRBJ2-2; TRBD1 agrees at 7 bases. The CDR3 has 14 residues. From germline, CDR1 is MNHNS and CDR2 SASEGT. J was trimmed by 5 bases and V by 7 bases; bases with no gene match: 7. CDR3 loop: CASTGQRRTGELFF. Written as DNA, the CDR3 is TGTGCCAGCACGGGACAGAGGCGGACCGGGGAGCTGTTTTTT.

This rearrangement joins TRBV11-2 to TRBJ1-1, with TRBD1 as a possible D gene (5 bases). Germline V gene data show CDR1 as SGHAT and CDR2 as FQNNGV. The V gene lost 1 base and the J gene lost 6 bases, with 12 bases spanning the gap. The CDR3 is 14 residues long. CDR3 nucleotides: TGTGCCAGCAGCTTAGTTGACAGTTTGGCTGAAGCTTTCTTT. Translated: CASSLVDSLAEAFF.

The rearrangement links TRBV7-8 to TRBJ1-5; the D gene is possibly TRBD1 (6 bases). The CDR3 length is 15 residues. In germline, CDR1 is SGHVS, CDR2 FQNEAQ. V dropped 2 bases and J dropped 3 bases, with 11 bases sitting between them. The CDR3 nucleotides are TGTGCCAGCAGCTTAAATTCAGGGGTCAATCAGCCCCAGCATTTT. Translated, it gives CASSLNSGVNQPQHF.

There are a few counts of this clonotype. This rearrangement joins TRBV7-2 to TRBJ2-3; D remains unclear. V was cut by 8 bases and J by 6 bases, with 12 bases left in between. Germline CDR1 and CDR2: SGHTA and FQGNSA. The CDR3 has 12 residues. CDR3 sequence (DNA): TGTGCCAGCGGATTATCGGCCGATACGCAGTATTTT. It specifies CASGLSADTQYF.

The chain links TRBV6-8 to TRBJ1-1; possible D gene TRBD1, 5 bases. This CDR3 has 14 amino acids. V lost 0 bases, J lost 11 bases, and 16 bases lay in between. Looked up from germline, CDR1 is MNHGY and CDR2 is SAAAGT. CDR3 amino acids: CASSYSIKAGDAFF. CDR3 nucleotides: TGTGCCAGCAGTTACTCGATTAAAGCGGGGGATGCTTTCTTT.

The V and J genes are TRBV18 and TRBJ2-1; 7 nucleotides agree with TRBD2. With V trimmed by 2 bases and J by 6 bases, 4 bases remained unmatched. CDR3 length: 14 amino acids. CDR1 and CDR2 from the germline V gene are KGHSH and LQKENI. The DNA for the CDR3 is TGTGCCAGCTCACCAGCGGGAGCCGCCAATGAGCAGTTCTTC. Encoded protein: CASSPAGAANEQFF.

This clonotype was counted a few times. The chain carries TRBV7-6 and TRBJ2-5; D possibly corresponds to TRBD2 (6 bases). This CDR3 region has 14 residues. CDR1 and CDR2 from the germline V gene are SGHVS and FNYEAQ. V was shortened by 7 bases and J by 9 bases, with 21 bases between the two germline ends. The CDR3 DNA reads as TGTGCCAGCACGACTAGGGTCGTCCTCGCGGCCCAGTACTTC. It codes for CASTTRVVLAAQYF. Together with reference TRBV7-6 and TRBJ2-5, the CDR3 gives the full variable domain: GAGVSQSPRYKVTKRGQDVALRCDPISGHVSLYWYRQALGQGPEFLTYFNYEAQQDKSGLPNDRFSAERPEGSISTLTIQRTEQRDSAMYRCASTTRVVLAAQYFGPGTRLLVL.

V usage is TRBV24-1 and J usage is TRBJ2-3; 8 bases fit TRBD1. The CDR3 covers 15 residues. The J segment lost 5 bases and the V segment lost 5 bases, leaving 8 bases of the junction unmatched. In germline, CDR1 is KGHDR, CDR2 SFDVKD. The DNA of the CDR3 is TGTGCCACCAGTGTGCCCAGGGGGCAGGAAGATACGCAGTATTTT. Translated, it gives CATSVPRGQEDTQYF.

This chain joins TRBV4-3 and TRBJ2-1, with D possibly matching TRBD2 (5 bases). CDR1 is LGHNA, CDR2 YSLEER, per germline. This CDR3 region has 13 residues. Deletions cut 1 base from V and 10 bases from J, with 11 bases between. CDR3 residues: CASSQGTLAEQFF. In DNA form, the CDR3 reads TGCGCCAGCAGCCAAGGGACTTTGGCAGAGCAGTTCTTC.

This chain links TRBV6-6 with TRBJ2-7, with 13 nucleotides matching TRBD2. J lost 3 bases, V lost 6 bases, and 8 bases had no gene match. Germline assignment: CDR1 MNHNY and CDR2 SVGAGI (reference sequence). This CDR3 is built from 16 residues. CDR3 in amino acids: CASRPGLAGDHYEQYV. In nucleotides, the CDR3 is TGTGCCAGCAGACCCGGACTAGCGGGAGATCACTACGAGCAGTACGTC.

The chain couples TRBV6-5 to TRBJ2-5, with 8 bases matching TRBD2. Unmatched junction bases numbered 12, after V lost 0 bases and J lost 3 bases. The CDR3 is made up of 18 amino acids. The germline V gene encodes CDR1 MNHEY and CDR2 SVGAGI. The chain's CDR3 is CASSYSSPGLGVKETQYF. CDR3 nucleotides: TGTGCCAGCAGTTACTCCTCACCGGGACTAGGGGTAAAAGAGACCCAGTACTTC.

This clonotype was detected only a few times. V gene TRBV20-1 combines with J gene TRBJ2-5, with 9 nucleotides matching TRBD2. J gave up 4 bases and V 3 bases, and 12 bases lay outside the gene matches. Germline lookup yields CDR1 DFQATT and CDR2 SNEGSKA (reference sequence). This CDR3 is 16 amino acids long. The CDR3 DNA reads TGCAGTGCTAGGTCGGAGGGTAGCGGGAGCAGAGAGACCCAGTACTTC. It codes for CSARSEGSGSRETQYF.

This clonotype showed up many times. The chain recombines TRBV7-8 with TRBJ1-2; 8 positions agree with TRBD1. V was pared by 0 bases and J by 3 bases, with 3 bases of the junction left unmatched. The V gene's germline CDR1 is SGHVS and CDR2 FQNEAQ. This CDR3 contains 15 residues. The CDR3: CASSLAPDRDYGYTF. The CDR3 bases are TGTGCCAGCAGCTTAGCCCCGGACAGGGACTATGGCTACACCTTC. Complete variable domain (other parts from reference TRBV7-8 and TRBJ1-2): GAGVSQSPRYKVAKRGQDVALRCDPISGHVSLFWYQQALGQGPEFLTYFQNEAQLDKSGLPSDRFFAERPEGSVSTLKIQRTQQEDSAVYLCASSLAPDRDYGYTFGSGTRLTVV.

The chain combines TRBV7-3 with TRBJ1-2; TRBD1 is a possible D gene (5 bases). In germline, CDR1 is SGHTA, CDR2 FQGTGA. Trimming stripped 5 bases from V and 0 bases from J, with 13 bases between. This CDR3 has 15 amino acids. The CDR3 DNA follows: TGTGCCAGCAGCACGTGGGACGGAACTAACTATGGCTACACCTTC. Its translation: CASSTWDGTNYGYTF.

This clonotype was seen a handful of times. The V gene is TRBV7-2, the J gene TRBJ1-1, with D unclear. Germline V lookup: CDR1 SGHTA, CDR2 FQGNSA. V shed 2 bases and J shed 4 bases, with 11 bases lying between them. The length of the CDR3 is 14 residues. The CDR3 sequence is CASSLNLDSTEAFF. CDR3 DNA: TGTGCCAGCAGCTTAAACCTTGATTCCACTGAAGCTTTCTTT.

The V call is TRBV7-2, the J call TRBJ1-3; tentative D call: TRBD1 (5 bases). With 5 bases removed from V and 3 bases from J, the gap between germline ends came to 20 bases. The CDR3 loop spans 17 amino acids. Germline CDR1 reads SGHTA; CDR2 reads FQGNSA. The CDR3 is CASSIQAGRGGGNTIYF. CDR3 DNA sequence: TGTGCCAGCAGCATACAGGCGGGAAGGGGTGGTGGAAACACCATATATTTT. The variable domain in full, completed from reference TRBV7-2 and TRBJ1-3, reads GAGVSQSPSNKVTEKGKDVELRCDPISGHTALYWYRQSLGQGLEFLIYFQGNSAPDKSGLPSDRFSAERTGGSVSTLTIQRTQQEDSAVYLCASSIQAGRGGGNTIYFGEGSWLTVV.

The chain couples TRBV25-1 to TRBJ2-7, with D possibly matching TRBD1 (5 bases). Trimming shortened V by 5 bases and J by 0 bases, and 14 bases separated the two germline ends. Germline CDR1 is MGHDK and CDR2 is SYGVNS. The CDR3 runs 15 residues. DNA of the CDR3: TGTGCCAGCAGTTCCGCGACAGCCCACTCCTACGAGCAGTACTTC. As protein: CASSSATAHSYEQYF.

This chain joins TRBV6-5 and TRBJ1-1; 10 bases map to TRBD1. Germline assignment: CDR1 MNHEY and CDR2 SVGAGI. The V gene end was trimmed by 0 bases and the J gene end by 3 bases; junction bases not matched to a gene: 7. CDR3 length equals 17 residues. The CDR3, as DNA: TGTGCCAGCAGTTACTCTGGACAGGGGGTTCTTTACACTGAAGCTTTCTTT. Translation gives CASSYSGQGVLYTEAFF.

The chain has TRBV19 and TRBJ2-3, with 10 bases identical to TRBD2. CDR1 and CDR2 from the germline V gene are LNHDA and SQIVND (reference sequence). The CDR3 has 16 residues. The V gene end was trimmed by 3 bases and the J gene end by 7 bases; junction bases not matched to a gene: 10. CDR3 residues: CASSIPSGGAGNTQYF. The DNA of the CDR3 is TGTGCCAGTAGTATCCCTAGCGGGGGCGCTGGGAATACGCAGTATTTT.

The V gene is TRBV7-2, the J gene TRBJ1-2; no clear D gene. V was shortened by 4 bases and J by 4 bases, with 7 bases between the two germline ends. Germline CDR1 SGHTA, CDR2 FQGNSA. The length of the CDR3 is 12 residues. Written as DNA, the CDR3 is TGTGCCAGCAGCTGGACTGGCTATGGCTACACCTTC. Translating it yields CASSWTGYGYTF.

The chain carries TRBV6-2 or TRBV6-3 and TRBJ2-5, with D hard to call. Germline CDR1 reads MNHEY; CDR2 reads SVGEGT. The V and J ends lost 5 bases and 4 bases respectively, with 11 bases between them. This CDR3 region has 13 residues. The chain's CDR3 is CASSDGPPETQYF. The CDR3 DNA sequence: TGTGCCAGCAGTGACGGACCCCCAGAGACCCAGTACTTC.